Presented here are 17 T cell receptor beta chains from one specimen sequenced in a study of blood T cells in healthy people across ages. Sample-barcoded 5' priming and a J-beta primer mix drove a second PCR of about 7 to 11 cycles. TCRdb analysed the 5' RACE reads with MiXCR anew, one entry per CDR3 protein. The table includes around 1.7 million distinct CDR3 sequences, approximately 28% detected once. Sequences were obtained from blood. These receptors came from a woman aged 30 to 39 in good health.

In regard to this clonotype: The junction departs from the called germline gene at one end, perhaps through a read error. The rearrangement links TRBV7-3 to TRBJ2-1; TRBD1 aligns across 7 bases. Germline values: CDR1 SGHTA, CDR2 FQGTGA. This CDR3 has 16 amino acids. The CDR3 nucleotides are TGTGCCAGCAGCTTGCGAGGGACAGAAGCACGCAATGGGCAGTTCTTC. Translating gives CASSLRGTEARNGQFF. Filled out from reference TRBV7-3 and TRBJ2-1, the complete variable domain reads GAGVSQTPSNKVTEKGKYVELRCDPISGHTALYWYRQSLGQGPEFLIYFQGTGAADDSGLPNDRFFAVRPEGSVSTLKIQRTERGDSAVYLCASSLRGTEARNGQFFGPGTRLTVL.

This chain uses TRBV4-2 with TRBJ1-2; no clear D. The germline V and J ends were trimmed by 1 base and 4 bases, with 13 bases remaining between them. This CDR3 is built from 15 residues. From germline, CDR1 is LGHNA and CDR2 YNFKEQ. CDR3 bases: TGTGCCAGCAGCCAAGGATCTACAGCATCCTATGGCTACACCTTC. This sequence encodes CASSQGSTASYGYTF.

The chain couples TRBV20-1 to TRBJ2-4; TRBD2 agrees at 10 bases. The J call may be wrong; the DNA end is better matched by TRBJ2-7. The CDR3 runs to 16 residues. From germline, CDR1 is DFQATT and CDR2 SNEGSKA (reference sequence). The CDR3 DNA follows: TGCAGTGCTAGAGATAGACTAGCGGGTGCGCTTTACGAGCAGTACTTC. Translating it yields CSARDRLAGALYEQYF.

With respect to this clonotype: The junction does not match germline at one end; this may be a read error. The chain combines TRBV6-2 or TRBV6-3 with TRBJ2-1, with 10 nucleotides matching TRBD2. Germline-derived CDR1 and CDR2 are MNHEY and SVGEGT. This CDR3 is built from 17 residues. CDR3 sequence: CASTSPPGLANYSEQFF. CDR3 sequence (DNA): TGTGCCAGCACATCTCCTCCGGGACTAGCGAATTACAGTGAGCAGTTCTTC.

The table lists this clonotype with many counts. This chain links TRBV7-2 with TRBJ2-7; 13 positions match TRBD2. Germline V gene lookup returns CDR1 SGHTA and CDR2 FQGNSA. This CDR3 comprises 14 residues. V dropped 4 bases and J dropped 10; count of bases not matched to a gene: 7. The CDR3 sequence is CASSYPGLAGPQYF. CDR3 coding DNA: TGTGCCAGCAGCTATCCGGGACTAGCGGGACCCCAGTACTTC.

This clonotype was seen only a few times. This sequence joins TRBV20-1 and TRBJ1-6; D remains unclear. Between the trimmed V and J ends, which lost 0 bases and 15 bases, there was a span of 18 bases. Germline CDR1 DFQATT, CDR2 SNEGSKA (reference sequence). This CDR3 has 14 amino acids. The CDR3 spells CSARDNSEGINLHF. DNA of the CDR3: TGCAGTGCTAGAGATAATTCAGAGGGTATTAACCTCCACTTT.

There are many counts of this clonotype. V usage is TRBV12-3 or TRBV12-4 and J usage is TRBJ1-2, with D uncertain. V was pared by 6 bases and J by 4 bases, with 12 bases between. The length of the CDR3 is 13 residues. CDR3 nucleotide sequence: TGTGCCAGCAGCCGTTCGGGCGGCTATGGCTACACCTTC. Translating gives CASSRSGGYGYTF.

Points on this clonotype: This sequence may be a read error, since a much larger clone differs from it by one base. The rearrangement uses TRBV28 and TRBJ2-5; possible D gene TRBD1, 5 bases. The CDR3 length is 16 residues. Trimming removed 6 bases from V and 2 bases from J, with 19 bases in between. CDR1 and CDR2 (germline): MDHEN, SYDVKM. Here the CDR3 reads CASSEMHARQQETQYF. CDR3 bases: TGTGCCAGCAGCGAGATGCACGCGAGACAGCAAGAGACCCAGTACTTC.

This clonotype has more than one count but fewer than ten. The chain uses TRBV5-1 and TRBJ2-1, with D tentatively TRBD1 (5 bases). This CDR3 is built from 14 residues. Trimming stripped 7 bases from V and 8 bases from J, with 19 bases between. The germline V gene has CDR1 SGHRS and CDR2 YFSETQ. The chain's CDR3 is CASSIRGGKDEQFF. The CDR3 DNA is TGCGCCAGCTCCATAAGGGGCGGTAAAGATGAGCAGTTCTTC.

The J gene is TRBJ1-1, the V gene TRBV18; D gene ambiguous. From germline, CDR1 is KGHSH and CDR2 LQKENI. Trimming took off 2 bases at V and 5 bases at J, with 12 bases between the two ends. This CDR3 is built from 14 residues. CDR3: CASSPATEGTEAFF. CDR3 sequence (DNA): TGTGCCAGCTCACCAGCGACGGAAGGGACTGAAGCTTTCTTT. The full variable domain, in which reference TRBV18 and TRBJ1-1 provide the parts outside the CDR3, is NAGVMQNPRHLVRRRGQEARLRCSPMKGHSHVYWYRQLPEEGLKFMVYLQKENIIDESGMPKERFSAEFPKEGPSILRIQQVVRGDSAAYFCASSPATEGTEAFFGQGTRLTVV.

This clonotype was found many times. CDR3 amino acids: CASSSPSSTDTQYF. In nucleotides, the CDR3 is TGTGCCAGCAGTTCCCCCTCTAGCACAGATACGCAGTATTTT. The J gene is TRBJ2-3, the V gene TRBV27, with D hard to call. Trimming took 4 bases from V and 0 from J, leaving 8 bases between them. The CDR3 has 14 amino acids. In germline, CDR1 is MNHEY, CDR2 SMNVEV (reference sequence).

The chain employs TRBV5-1 and TRBJ2-1; D not resolved. CDR1 and CDR2 (germline): SGHRS, YFSETQ. V was cut by 0 bases and J by 5 bases, with 24 bases left in between. This CDR3 contains 19 residues. The CDR3 loop reads CASSLALDPTHYLNNEQFF. The CDR3 coding sequence is TGCGCCAGCAGCTTGGCCCTGGATCCTACCCACTACCTTAACAATGAGCAGTTCTTC.

This clonotype appeared many times. The CDR3 loop is CASSQDETQYF. The CDR3 DNA reads TGTGCCAGCAGCCAAGACGAGACCCAGTACTTC. The J gene is TRBJ2-5, the V gene TRBV3-1; D remains unclear. Trimming left V 0 bases short and J 5 bases short, with 1 base between. Germline V gives CDR1 LGHDT, CDR2 YNNKEL (reference sequence). The CDR3 spans 11 residues.

For the CDR3, the DNA is TGCGCCAGCAGCCTTCAGGGGGCCAGGGGATTCTCTGGGGCCAACGTCCTGACTTTC. Translating it yields CASSLQGARGFSGANVLTF. The chain recombines TRBV4-3 with TRBJ2-6, with 8 bases lining up with TRBD1. V lost 4 bases to trimming and J lost 0 bases; unmatched junction nucleotides: 11. The germline gives CDR1 LGHNA, CDR2 YSLEER. The CDR3 has 19 amino acids.

The gene calls are TRBV4-3 and TRBJ1-6; D gene unclear. Germline V gives CDR1 LGHNA, CDR2 YSLEER. The CDR3 covers 15 residues. V dropped 2 bases and J dropped 4 bases, with 9 bases sitting between them. The CDR3 DNA is TGCGCCAGCAGCCAAACCGGGAATTATAATTCACCCCTCCACTTT. Encoded protein: CASSQTGNYNSPLHF.

This clonotype came up once. The chain employs TRBV4-3 and TRBJ2-1; TRBD2 might be the D (6 bases). The better agreement between TRBJ2-7 and the DNA end casts doubt on the J call. The CDR3 runs to 14 residues. CDR1 and CDR2 (germline): LGHNA, YSLEER. CDR3: CASSQGGIYNEQYF. CDR3 bases: TGCGCCAGCAGCCAAGGCGGGATCTACAATGAGCAGTACTTC.

CDR3: CSASSIREASYGMTQYF. CDR3 sequence (DNA): TGCAGTGCTAGTAGTATTCGGGAGGCTTCTTACGGGATGACGCAGTATTTT. The chain joins TRBV20-1 to TRBJ2-3; 7 bases line up with TRBD2. Germline V gene data show CDR1 as DFQATT and CDR2 as SNEGSKA (reference sequence). Losses at the gene ends were 3 bases for V and 9 bases for J; bases not matched to a gene: 21. The CDR3 spans 17 residues.